The rows below give T cell receptor beta chains drawn from one sample of a study of post-analysis software for immune sequencing data. TCRdb independently ran MiXCR on the PCR reads; one entry per CDR3 protein. The sample has about 770,000 distinct CDR3 sequences, around 45% seen once; the top ten hold around 4.7%. Material: blood. The receptors originated from a girl aged 10-17 years with multiple sclerosis. CDR3s include the opening cysteine and the closing phenylalanine or tryptophan. D genes are given only for firm matches. Size tells how often a clone was seen (once, few, many) or the class of an expanded clone, and some rows leave it out.

>.|TRBV12-3/TRBV12-4|.|TRBJ1-1
TGTGCCAGCAGCAAGGCAGCTATTAGCACTGAAGCTTTCTTT
CASSKAAISTEAFF
>.|TRBV6-1|TRBD1|TRBJ2-1
TGTGCCAGCAGTGTGCAGGGGGCGGACTACAATGAGCAGTTCTTC
CASSVQGADYNEQFF
>.|TRBV5-6|.|TRBJ1-4
TGTGCCAGCAGCTTACCCGCAACTAATGAAAAACTGTTTTTT
CASSLPATNEKLFF
>.|TRBV9|.|TRBJ1-1
TGTGCCAGCAGCGCCTCAACAGGTTCCACTGAAGCTTTCTTT
CASSASTGSTEAFF
>once|TRBV6-1|TRBD1|TRBJ2-7
TGTGCCAGCAGTGGGCAATCGGGACAGTTCTACGAGCAGTACTTC
CASSGQSGQFYEQYF
>.|TRBV20-1|.|TRBJ1-1
TGCAGTGCTAGTGATCCGGGACACCTGAGCACTGAAGCTTTCTTT
CSASDPGHLSTEAFF
>.|TRBV4-2|TRBD2|TRBJ2-4
TGTGCCAGCAGCCAAGAAAGCCCCCCTAGCGGGAGTAGGTATGAGCAGTACTTC
CASSQESPPSGSRYEQYF
>.|TRBV7-9|TRBD2|TRBJ2-5
TGTGCCAGCAGCCGGGGACTAGCGGGATCAGAGACCCAGTACTTC
CASSRGLAGSETQYF
>few|TRBV20-1|TRBD1|TRBJ1-2
TGCAGTGCTAGGGGGGGACAGGCCTATGGCTACACCTTC
CSARGGQAYGYTF
>.|TRBV9|TRBD2|TRBJ2-3
TGTGCCAGCGGCCCACAACCCGGACTAGGAGTAGATACGCAGTATTTT
CASGPQPGLGVDTQYF
>few|TRBV10-2|.|TRBJ1-2
TGCGCCAGCAGTGAGGGGGGGGTTAACTATGGCTACACCTTC
CASSEGGVNYGYTF
>.|TRBV4-3|TRBD2|TRBJ2-7
TGCGCCAGCAGCCACTCCGTAGCGGGAGAGGCCTACGAGCAGTACTTC
CASSHSVAGEAYEQYF
>few|TRBV7-8|TRBD2|TRBJ2-5
TGTGCCAGCAGCTTAGTTTTGGCGGGAGGACTCCCAGAGACCCAGTACTTC
CASSLVLAGGLPETQYF
>.|TRBV7-2|TRBD2|TRBJ2-1
TGTGCCTGCAGCTTAGAGGTAGCGGGAGGCTCTGAGCAGTTCTTC
CACSLEVAGGSEQFF
>few|TRBV7-2|TRBD2|TRBJ2-3
TGTGCCAGCAGCTTACAAGCGGGAAGGACAGATACGCAGTATTTT
CASSLQAGRTDTQYF
>few|TRBV25-1|.|TRBJ1-2
TGTGCCAGCAGTGATGAAACCGATCCGTGGGGGAACTATGGCTACACCTTC
CASSDETDPWGNYGYTF
>few|TRBV29-1|TRBD2|TRBJ2-3
TGCAGCGTCGGGCGGGAGGGCCCCCGGCATACGCAGTATTTT
CSVGREGPRHTQYF
>few|TRBV29-1|TRBD1|TRBJ2-3
TGCAGCGTTGAAGAGGCGGACAGGTTCACAGATACGCAGTATTTT
CSVEEADRFTDTQYF
>few|TRBV10-3|.|TRBJ2-7
TGTGCCATCAGCCCGGACGAGACCTACGAGCAGTACTTC
CAISPDETYEQYF
>.|TRBV9|TRBD1|TRBJ2-2
TGTGCCAGCAGCGTAGCTCGGACAGGGGATAGCACCGGGGAGCTGTTTTTT
CASSVARTGDSTGELFF
>few|TRBV6-9|.|TRBJ2-3
TGTGCCAGCAGTTCCCCCGTTGATACGCAGTATTTT
CASSSPVDTQYF
>few|TRBV29-1|.|TRBJ2-1
TGCAGCGTTGACCCCACAGTGGCCTCCTACAATGAGCAGTTCTTC
CSVDPTVASYNEQFF
>.|TRBV11-2|.|TRBJ1-2
TGTGCCAGCAGCCTCGGATTGGCCTCTGTTTACACCTTC
CASSLGLASVYTF
>.|TRBV7-8|.|TRBJ2-3
TGTGCCAGCAGCTTAGGAGTGTGGGCGGAGGCTAGCACAGATACGCAGTATTTT
CASSLGVWAEASTDTQYF
>.|TRBV7-9|.|TRBJ2-5
TGTGCCAGCAGCTTATCCGGTCCGAAAGAGACCCAGTACTTC
CASSLSGPKETQYF
>few|TRBV7-9|TRBD2|TRBJ2-2
TGTGCCAGCAGTCTACCGAGCGGGGGGAACACCGGGGAGCTGTTTTTT
CASSLPSGGNTGELFF